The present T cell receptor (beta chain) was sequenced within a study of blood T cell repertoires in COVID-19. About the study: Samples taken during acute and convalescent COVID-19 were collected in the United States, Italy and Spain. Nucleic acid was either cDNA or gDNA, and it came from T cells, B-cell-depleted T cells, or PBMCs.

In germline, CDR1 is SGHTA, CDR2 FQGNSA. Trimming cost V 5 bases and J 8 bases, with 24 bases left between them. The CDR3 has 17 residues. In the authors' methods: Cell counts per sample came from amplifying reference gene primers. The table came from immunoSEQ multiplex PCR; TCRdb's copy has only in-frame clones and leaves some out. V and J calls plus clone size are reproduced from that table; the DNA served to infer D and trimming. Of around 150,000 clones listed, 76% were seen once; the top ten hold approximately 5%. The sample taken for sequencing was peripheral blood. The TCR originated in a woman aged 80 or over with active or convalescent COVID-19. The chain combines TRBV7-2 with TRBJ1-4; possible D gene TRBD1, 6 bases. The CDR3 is CASSITQGGRVYEKLFF. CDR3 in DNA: TGTGCCAGCAGCATAACGCAAGGGGGGAGGGTTTACGAAAAACTGTTTTTT.